One T cell receptor gamma chain is described in this entry. This clone was seen more than once but under ten times. Its cognate antigen has yet to be identified. Qualities for individual bases were not recorded, and no much larger clone is one base off. The data were taken from a study of human gamma delta and Vdelta1 T cells (dated by TCRdb to the late 2010s). With regard to the full study: The study investigated Delta One T cells, Vd1+ gamma-delta T cells, as cytotoxic effectors against acute myeloid leukemia. Beyond this particular receptor, the publication reports: Delta One T cells were reported as polyclonal and as showing broad cytotoxic targeting of acute myeloid leukemia.

Libraries were prepared through PCR. Sequenced on an Illumina MiSeq. Identical DNA sequences were merged into single rows after TCRdb reprocessed the public reads with CATT. The sample table records about 8,700 gamma-chain clones; around 50% of these occur just once. Together, the top ten hold roughly 2.7% of the sample. The CDR3 holds 13 amino acids from the cysteine to the phenylalanine. Only the CDR3 region is kept as DNA, spanning 39 bases read in frame from base 1. Germline trimming amounts to 8 bases on V and 5 bases on J, with 10 as the count of junction bases outside the gene matches. Sequenced: Vdelta1 gamma-delta T cells from blood grown in culture (DOT cells). The sample's cell subset or site label, in plain terms: Delta One T cells, in vitro expanded/differentiated Vd1+ gamma-delta T cells. This TCR derives from a human donor in good health. The chain joins TRGV10 to TRGJ1 or TRGJ2. TRGV10 is an open reading frame, and its role is uncertain. The DNA reads TGTGCTGCGTGGGATTCTGGTCATTATAAGAAACTCTTT. This is translated as CAAWDSGHYKKLF.